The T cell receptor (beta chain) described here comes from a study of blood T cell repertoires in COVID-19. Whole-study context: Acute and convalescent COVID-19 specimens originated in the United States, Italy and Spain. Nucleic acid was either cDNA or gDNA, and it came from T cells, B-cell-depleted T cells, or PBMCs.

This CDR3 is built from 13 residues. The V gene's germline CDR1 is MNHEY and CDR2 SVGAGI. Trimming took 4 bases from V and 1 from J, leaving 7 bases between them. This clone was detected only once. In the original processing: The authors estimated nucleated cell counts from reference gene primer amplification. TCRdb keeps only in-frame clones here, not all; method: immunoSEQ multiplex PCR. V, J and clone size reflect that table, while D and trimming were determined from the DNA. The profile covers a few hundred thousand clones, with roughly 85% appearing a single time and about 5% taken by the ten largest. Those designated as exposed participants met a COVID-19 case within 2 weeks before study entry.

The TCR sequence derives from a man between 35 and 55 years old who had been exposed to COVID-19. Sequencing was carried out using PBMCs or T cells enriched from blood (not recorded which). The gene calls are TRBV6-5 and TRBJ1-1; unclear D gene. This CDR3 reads CASSLNRNTEAFF. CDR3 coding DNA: TGTGCCAGCAGTTTAAACAGGAACACTGAAGCTTTCTTT.